The present entry profiles one T cell receptor beta chain with its context. The germline CDR1 and CDR2 sequences are SGHTA and FQGNSA. The germline V and J ends were trimmed by 1 base and 5 bases, with 11 bases remaining between them. The CDR3 spans 14 residues. The sample belongs to a study of blood T cell repertoires in COVID-19. At the level of the study: There were acute and convalescent COVID-19 samples, and they came from the United States, Italy and Spain. Nucleic acid was either cDNA or gDNA, and it came from T cells, B-cell-depleted T cells, or PBMCs.

Assay: immunoSEQ multiplex PCR; the TCRdb copy retains only in-frame clones and omits some. The sample comprises 65,000 to 70,000 clones, about 81% of which are singletons, and around 9.2% rests with the top ten. Input material: peripheral blood. This TCR was recovered from a human donor in a cohort sampled during active COVID-19. The chain joins TRBV7-2 to TRBJ2-5; possibly TRBD1 for D (5 bases). The CDR3 protein is CASSLGGKLETQYF. The CDR3 DNA follows: TGTGCCAGCAGCTTAGGGGGCAAGTTGGAGACCCAGTACTTC. Looking up the rest from reference TRBV7-2 and TRBJ2-5 gives the full variable domain: GAGVSQSPSNKVTEKGKDVELRCDPISGHTALYWYRQSLGQGLEFLIYFQGNSAPDKSGLPSDRFSAERTGGSVSTLTIQRTQQEDSAVYLCASSLGGKLETQYFGPGTRLLVL.